The clone carrying this TCR beta chain was counted many times. What it binds is unknown. The CDR3 consists of 16 residues. Germline CDR1 reads SGHRS; CDR2 reads YFSETQ. Losses at the gene ends were 0 bases for V and 1 base for J; bases not matched to a gene: 4. RNA transcripts yielded amplified TCR beta CDR3 regions. Carried out on the TCR CDR3, a first-round RT-PCR used the HTBI primer set. TCRdb analysed the multiplex PCR reads with MiXCR anew, one entry per CDR3 protein. The table includes 650,000 to 750,000 distinct CDR3 sequences, less than 15% detected once. This entry comes from a study of T cells in Graves' hyperthyroidism and ophthalmopathy. As for the study in general: Sampling of peripheral blood happened at initial diagnosis, prior to any treatment.

General study points: Most clonotypes expanded in the thyroid (above 0.001) were also present in blood.

The sequence was obtained from a young woman with Graves' hyperthyroidism. Input material: blood. The chain combines TRBV5-1 with TRBJ2-7; 10 bases are a match to TRBD2. As DNA, the CDR3 is TGCGCCAGCAGCTTGGCCTTGGGACTAGCGTCCTACGAGCAGTACTTC. It codes for CASSLALGLASYEQYF. Drawing the rest from reference TRBV5-1 and TRBJ2-7, the complete variable domain is KAGVTQTPRYLIKTRGQQVTLSCSPISGHRSVSWYQQTPGQGLQFLFEYFSETQRNKGNFPGRFSGRQFSNSRSEMNVSTLELGDSALYLCASSLALGLASYEQYFGPGTRLTVT.